This entry features one T cell receptor beta chain sequence. No cognate antigen has been identified for it. No much larger clonotype is one base removed from it; base qualities were not supplied. V and J are trimmed by 6 bases and 5 bases, and the gene matches miss 5 bases of the junction. Inclusive of the bounding cysteine and phenylalanine, the CDR3 is 14 residues long. Only the CDR3 part of the read is kept: 42 bases, read in frame from the first base. According to the germline V gene (reference sequence), CDR1 reads MNHEY and CDR2 reads SMNVEV. These data are taken from a study of cytomegalovirus exposure and HLA in healthy donors (dated by TCRdb to 2017 to 2019). Some background on the complete study: According to an earlier analysis of several hundred of the donors, about 179 million T cells yielded roughly 100 million unique TCR beta sequences and approximately 300 Gb of sequence data. To predict cytomegalovirus infection status, the study combined high-throughput TCR immunosequencing, statistical association of individual TCRs with disease status, and machine learning. A later genetic analysis used genome-wide SNP genotypes for about 60% of the roughly 670 donors, treating that subset as a discovery cohort. An early release that covered approximately 600 HLA-typed donors contained about 300 gigabases of sequencing data and tens of millions of unique TCR sequences. All discovery cohort repertoires had been generated using a single sequencing platform. In an earlier analysis of roughly 600 of the donors, high-throughput TCR beta sequencing was used to judge whether each TCR beta V gene segment behaved as functional or pseudogenic. A later analysis re-analyzed previously published TCR beta repertoires from 650 to 800 donors and added high-resolution HLA genotyping to study TCR occurrence patterns. On average, over 200,000 unique TCR beta nucleotide sequences were sequenced per donor among some 420 genotyped donors of the cohort, with 15% to 20% of those sequences being non-productive. The study profiled the T cell repertoires of around 700 subjects by immunosequencing and related them to cytomegalovirus serostatus. Rather than drawing on any new phenotypic data, the later analysis identified candidate immune exposures from TCR beta sequences and the way those sequences occurred across donors. Several DR-DQ haplotypes were handled as single units for association and clustering, since linkage in the cohort was strong. Among the roughly 400 genotyped donors, more than 70% belonged to the genetic ancestry cluster associated with self-reported Caucasian donors. HLA typing included class I and class II loci at four-digit resolution. A separate validation cohort of roughly 130 different subjects was used in addition to the roughly 620-subject first cohort. Donor age, sex, ethnicity and CMV serostatus were collected together with the repertoire data. The study aimed to test whether signatures of past pathogen exposure could be identified by cataloging public T cell receptors. Typing coverage varied by locus: 629-630 donors for A, B, C, DRB1 and DQB1; some 520 for DQA1; approximately 610 for DPA1; around 490 for DPB1.

Study-wide findings and limitations: Specific HLA alleles were associated with roughly 16,000 TCR beta sequences at a false discovery rate of 0.05 in a later analysis. A later genetic analysis reported fewer N-insertions in productive TCRs among donors in an Asian-associated ancestry cluster than the roughly 670-donor mean. The authors suggested that the approach could potentially be extended to other disease states and immunological phenotypes. The cohort was sequenced for TCR beta chains only, and without alpha or paired-chain data the features that could be detected were limited. In a later analysis, most CMV-associated TCR beta chains were found to appear HLA-restricted, with HLA associations seemingly driven largely by CMV exposure. For the cohort, immune exposure information was limited to CMV serostatus. Because counts were too low, seventeen rarely observed V segments, including chromosome 9 orphons, were excluded from the earlier analysis of several hundred of the donors. Sequencing depth was assumed to be roughly uniform across donors in the presence/absence analyses, though that assumption may not hold. While some public TCRs were present in many individuals, most TCR sequences turned up only very rarely across donors. Broadly in line with IMGT annotations, most TCR beta V segments showed up in productive rearrangements about 87% or about 30% of the time in an earlier analysis of several hundred of the donors. An association between a missense DCLRE1C variant and V-gene and J-gene trimming of TCR beta chains was found in a later genetic analysis and replicated in an independent cohort. A later analysis found that HLA-associated TCR beta chains were more clonally expanded and had lower generation probabilities than equally common non-associated chains. When HLA alleles, especially DR and DQ, strongly co-occurred, TCR associations were difficult to assign to individual alleles. In a later analysis, the rate of TCR association differed among HLA loci, with DRB1 alleles having the most associated TCRs and HLA-C alleles having the fewest. In vitro tests confirmed that three of the cytomegalovirus-associated TCR beta chains recognize cytomegalovirus antigens. Several of the top co-occurrence clusters appeared to be linked to parvovirus B19, influenza, CMV and Epstein-Barr virus, according to a later analysis. A further reported finding was that TCR beta sequences accurately predicted the HLA-A and HLA-B alleles for most subjects in the first cohort. Correlated functional status among segregating V segments might be attributable to linkage disequilibrium, but an unknown experimental factor could not be ruled out. Because some donors lacked HLA typing at each locus, the association tests relied only on the typed subset. In both the original and validation cohorts, the classifier was reported to diagnose cytomegalovirus status with high specificity and sensitivity. The study listed 164 TCR beta chains as associated with cytomegalovirus. The 87-base-pair reads could not distinguish some IMGT-functional V segments, including TRBV6-2 and TRBV6-3, so those segments were excluded. A group of highly shared sequence variants was considered likely to be a technical artifact of the sequencing pipeline.

Libraries were made using the immunoSEQ multiplex PCR assay. The multiplex PCR relied on a mix of 60 forward primers for TCR Vbeta segments and 13 reverse primers for TCR Jbeta segments. Amplification of the CDR3 region of rearranged TCR beta genes was performed with a multiplex PCR assay on genomic DNA. The Illumina HiSeq System was used to sequence the amplified TCR beta libraries as 87-base-pair reads. Per the authors' processing: Across the 670 or so repertoires, a later analysis counted tens of millions of unique TCR beta chains, around 10 million of which were shared by at least two donors. Raw reads were error-corrected and collapsed into unique sequences with a nearest-neighbor algorithm that merged closely related sequences to remove PCR and sequencing errors. To assign V, D and J gene segments, CDR3 sequences were aligned to IMGT reference sequences. For a sequence to be retained, a match of at least six nucleotides was required to both a V gene segment and a J gene segment. Rearrangements were called productive when the CDR3 lacked stop codons and stayed in frame with V and J; all others were non-productive. Following IMGT convention, CDR3 was defined as the stretch from the second conserved V-encoded cysteine to the conserved J-encoded phenylalanine. The earlier analysis of 550 to 650 of the donors excluded any sequence lacking an unambiguous match to a single V gene segment. An earlier analysis of a few hundred of the donors called V segments functional above 56.7% productive rearrangements and segregating when the between-donor standard deviation exceeded 5%. A statistical classification framework was built for diagnosing cytomegalovirus status from the catalog of TCR beta chain sequences. In a later analysis, V and J genes were assigned by comparing TCR nucleotide sequences against IMGT/GENE-DB human TR gene sequences. A later analysis assigned CDR3 sequences and most-parsimonious VDJ recombination scenarios with the TCRdist pipeline. In a later analysis, each TCR beta chain was defined by its CDR3 amino acid sequence together with its V-gene family, and reads without a unique V-gene family were excluded. A later analysis removed 592 highly shared, low-generation-probability nucleotide sequences to deal with suspected cross-contamination and a sequencing artifact. In a later analysis, a clonal expansion index was calculated for each public chain from normalized within-repertoire ranks of inferred template counts. A later analysis computed generation probabilities with a VDJ recombination model fitted to out-of-frame rearrangements, and checked the results against IGoR. In a later analysis, TCR-TCR, TCR-HLA and TCR-CMV co-occurrence was scored with hypergeometric tests, and a repertoire-size bias correction was applied to TCR pairs. A later analysis estimated false discovery rates by permuting HLA or CMV assignments 20 times. In a later analysis, co-occurring TCRs were grouped with DBSCAN, and TCRdist sequence similarity was added when clustering was performed within HLA-allele-positive subsets. Repertoires with fewer than 30,000 or more than 120,000 public chains were left out of co-occurrence clustering, as were four to six repertoires with anomalous nucleotide sharing. This immuneACCESS table, as held by TCRdb, lists in-frame sequences with V and J called but not all clones. Of the missing ones, under half trace to an unresolved V gene in checked studies; the others have no known cause. Clone size and the V and J calls come from that table; the DNA yielded D and trimming. The sample table shows about 110,000 clones, and 81% are seen once. The ten most abundant clones make up 2.2% of the sample.

The cohort was made up of several hundred healthy bone marrow donors. Cohort members were all nominally healthy when sampled, although unrecorded immune exposures were likely present. The donor tested CMV seronegative, placing the donor among the approximately 400 seronegative members of the cohort. Each donor provided a peripheral blood sample, and peripheral blood mononuclear cells were used for TCR beta sequencing. Genomic DNA extraction from the blood cell samples was performed with the Qiagen DNeasy Blood Extraction Kit. Recombination connected TRBV27 to TRBJ2-5, with 11 middle bases fitting TRBD2. Sequenced: PBMCs. The sequence came from a woman under 40 in good health and CMV-seronegative. The nucleotide sequence reads TGTGCCAGCAGGGAGGGACTAGCGGCGGAGACCCAGTACTTC. The encoded protein is CASREGLAAETQYF.